Listed below are T cell receptor beta chains from one sample, sequenced in a study of blood T cell repertoires in COVID-19. This table comes from immunoSEQ multiplex PCR, and its TCRdb copy is limited to in-frame clones, with some not included. Of about 170,000 clones listed, 65% to 80% are singletons. The sequenced sample was PBMCs or T cells enriched from blood (not recorded which). The receptors originated from a woman aged 70-85 years in a cohort exposed to, infected with or recovered from COVID-19 (not recorded which). The CDR3 runs from the conserved cysteine through the conserved F or W. D genes are given only for firm matches. Only part of the rows carry a size: once, few, many, or a class if the clone is expanded.

size	D	V	J	CDR3	DNA
.	.	TRBV5-4	TRBJ2-7	CASSLAQGSGTYEQYF	TGTGCCAGCAGCTTGGCCCAGGGTAGCGGAACCTACGAGCAGTACTTC
.	TRBD2	TRBV2	TRBJ2-1	CAVQGGAGGYEQFF	TGTGCCGTCCAGGGAGGGGCGGGAGGCTATGAGCAGTTCTTC
.	.	TRBV27	TRBJ1-2	CASSPRDLSLYGYTF	TGTGCCAGCAGTCCCCGGGACTTGAGCTTGTATGGCTACACCTTC
.	.	TRBV9	TRBJ1-6	CASSGWDTNSPLHF	TGTGCCAGCAGCGGCTGGGACACCAATTCACCCCTCCACTTT
few	.	TRBV6-2/TRBV6-3	TRBJ2-1	CASSYPSASLRQFF	TGTGCCAGCAGTTACCCCTCCGCTAGTTTGAGGCAGTTCTTC
.	TRBD2	TRBV12-3/TRBV12-4	TRBJ2-1	CASRPSGYNEQFF	TGTGCCAGCCGGCCTAGCGGATACAATGAGCAGTTCTTC
.	.	TRBV28	TRBJ1-2	CGVGRNYGYTF	TGTGGGGTGGGGCGAAACTATGGCTACACCTTC
.	TRBD2	TRBV9	TRBJ2-1	CASSVWTSRAEQFF	TGTGCCAGCAGCGTATGGACTAGTAGGGCTGAGCAGTTCTTC
.	TRBD2	TRBV7-9	TRBJ2-1	CASSLGLADLYNEQFF	TGTGCCAGCAGCCTTGGACTAGCGGATTTATACAATGAGCAGTTCTTC
.	TRBD1	TRBV2	TRBJ1-6	CASSGDRGNSPLHF	TGTGCCAGCAGCGGAGACAGGGGCAATTCACCCCTCCACTTT
few	.	TRBV5-1	TRBJ2-7	CASSFQGHMYEQYF	TGCGCCAGCAGCTTCCAGGGTCATATGTACGAGCAGTACTTC
.	TRBD2	TRBV6-6	TRBJ2-7	CASSYRAGNSYEQYF	TGTGCCAGCAGTTACCGAGCGGGAAACTCCTACGAGCAGTACTTC
.	.	TRBV5-1	TRBJ2-5	CASRLEQLRETQYF	TGCGCCAGCAGATTAGAACAGCTCCGGGAGACCCAGTACTTC
.	.	TRBV10-3	TRBJ1-4	CAIGEYNNEKLFF	TGTGCCATCGGGGAGTACAATAATGAAAAACTGTTTTTT
.	TRBD2	TRBV10-3	TRBJ2-7	CAIRGTSAGQYF	TGTGCCATCAGGGGGACTAGCGCCGGGCAGTACTTC
.	TRBD1	TRBV4-1	TRBJ1-2	CASSQERGLGYTF	TGCGCCAGCAGCCAAGAAAGGGGGCTTGGCTACACCTTC
once	.	TRBV5-1	TRBJ2-7	CASSIQDSGYEQYF	TGCGCCAGCAGCATCCAGGACAGTGGCTACGAGCAGTACTTC
.	TRBD1	TRBV12-3/TRBV12-4	TRBJ1-2	CASSQGQAYGYTF	TGTGCCAGCAGCCAGGGACAGGCCTATGGCTACACCTTC
few	.	TRBV11-2	TRBJ2-1	CASSRQYEQFF	TGTGCCAGCAGTCGACAGTATGAGCAGTTCTTC
.	.	TRBV18	TRBJ2-2	CASSPPAQADTGELFF	TGTGCCAGCTCACCACCGGCCCAGGCTGACACCGGGGAGCTGTTTTTT
.	TRBD2	TRBV10-3	TRBJ2-1	CAIRIGEGPGEQFF	TGTGCCATCAGAATAGGGGAGGGCCCGGGTGAGCAGTTCTTC
once	TRBD2	TRBV7-2	TRBJ2-7	CASSFGTRGAYEQYF	TGTGCCAGCAGCTTCGGGACTAGGGGGGCCTACGAGCAGTACTTC
.	.	TRBV3-1/TRBV3-2	TRBJ1-2	CASSLKAPPGAYGYTF	TGTGCCAGCAGCCTAAAAGCCCCCCCGGGAGCCTATGGCTACACCTTC
.	.	TRBV2	TRBJ1-5	CASSRGMGQPQHF	TGTGCCAGCAGCAGGGGAATGGGTCAGCCCCAGCATTTT
.	.	TRBV18	TRBJ2-7	CASSPVRSYEQYF	TGTGCCAGCTCACCAGTTAGATCCTACGAGCAGTACTTC
.	.	TRBV10-3	TRBJ1-2	CAISEGAGYGYTF	TGTGCCATCAGTGAGGGGGCTGGCTATGGCTACACCTTC
once	.	TRBV5-4	TRBJ2-1	CASSLGGDSYNEQFF	TGTGCCAGCAGCTTAGGCGGTGACTCCTACAATGAGCAGTTCTTC
.	TRBD2	TRBV15	TRBJ2-1	CATGGTSGRAGEQFF	TGTGCCACCGGGGGGACTAGCGGGAGGGCCGGTGAGCAGTTCTTC
.	.	TRBV11-2	TRBJ2-5	CASSRGQTQYF	TGTGCCAGCAGCCGGGGTCAGACCCAGTACTTC
.	TRBD1	TRBV7-3	TRBJ2-2	CASSSSGTGNTGELFF	TGTGCCAGCAGCTCGTCCGGGACAGGGAACACCGGGGAGCTGTTTTTT
.	.	TRBV5-6	TRBJ2-7	CASSLARAYEQYF	TGTGCCAGCAGCTTGGCCAGGGCCTACGAGCAGTACTTC
.	.	TRBV7-2	TRBJ2-7	CASSLEAEYEQYF	TGTGCCAGCAGCTTAGAAGCGGAGTACGAGCAGTACTTC
.	.	TRBV6-5	TRBJ1-6	CASSPYNSPLHF	TGTGCCAGCAGTCCTTATAATTCACCCCTCCACTTT
.	TRBD2	TRBV27	TRBJ2-2	CASRLAGANTGELFF	TGTGCCAGCAGGCTAGCGGGGGCGAACACCGGGGAGCTGTTTTTT
.	.	TRBV18	TRBJ2-7	CASSPDLLEWAHEQYF	TGTGCCAGCTCCCCGGACTTGTTAGAATGGGCCCACGAGCAGTACTTC
.	TRBD1	TRBV4-1	TRBJ1-2	CASSQVARQGNYGYTF	TGCGCCAGCAGCCAAGTTGCCCGACAGGGTAACTATGGCTACACCTTC
.	TRBD1	TRBV9	TRBJ1-1	CASSPETGQMNTEAFF	TGTGCCAGCAGCCCTGAGACGGGACAGATGAACACTGAAGCTTTCTTT
few	.	TRBV28	TRBJ2-7	CASTFNGAYEQYF	TGTGCCAGCACTTTCAACGGAGCCTACGAGCAGTACTTC
.	.	TRBV4-2	TRBJ2-2	CASSRQFATNTGELFF	TGTGCCAGCAGCCGCCAATTCGCGACGAACACCGGGGAGCTGTTTTTT
once	.	TRBV6-5	TRBJ2-2	CASSYFRVTGELFF	TGTGCCAGCAGTTACTTCAGGGTCACCGGGGAGCTGTTTTTT
.	TRBD2	TRBV19	TRBJ2-1	CASSLAGVYNEQFF	TGTGCCAGTAGCCTAGCGGGAGTTTACAATGAGCAGTTCTTC
once	TRBD2	TRBV7-3	TRBJ2-7	CASSRGGVGEQYF	TGTGCCAGCAGCCGCGGGGGAGTGGGCGAGCAGTACTTC
.	.	TRBV2	TRBJ2-2	CASTGEGAGELFF	TGTGCCAGCACGGGGGAGGGGGCCGGGGAGCTGTTTTTT
once	.	TRBV28	TRBJ1-5	CASSPLDGRASNQPQHF	TGTGCCAGCAGTCCATTAGACGGCAGGGCAAGCAATCAGCCCCAGCATTTT
once	.	TRBV6-5	TRBJ1-3	CASTARSGNTIYF	TGTGCCTCGACAGCACGCTCTGGAAACACCATATATTTT
.	TRBD2	TRBV2	TRBJ2-1	CAIRLAGMGEFF	TGTGCCATACGACTAGCGGGAATGGGGGAATTCTTC
.	.	TRBV11-2	TRBJ2-1	CASSSEPSSYNEQFF	TGTGCCAGCAGCTCTGAGCCATCTTCCTACAATGAGCAGTTCTTC
.	.	TRBV5-6	TRBJ1-2	CASSLSRDKGYGYTF	TGTGCCAGCAGCTTATCCCGGGACAAGGGCTATGGCTACACCTTC
.	TRBD1	TRBV18	TRBJ1-3	CASSVGQGEIGNTIYF	TGTGCCAGCTCAGTTGGACAGGGCGAGATTGGAAACACCATATATTTT
few	.	TRBV3-1/TRBV3-2	TRBJ1-1	CASSRTGVNTEAFF	TGTGCCAGCAGCCGGACGGGGGTGAACACTGAAGCTTTCTTT
.	.	TRBV3-1/TRBV3-2	TRBJ2-3	CASSRSGGTDTQYF	TGTGCCAGCAGCCGCTCGGGGGGCACAGATACGCAGTATTTT
.	TRBD2	TRBV5-1	TRBJ2-1	CASSLGAGVRDEQFF	TGCGCCAGCAGCTTGGGAGCGGGAGTTCGGGATGAGCAGTTCTTC
.	.	TRBV2	TRBJ2-2	CASSERQITGELFF	TGTGCCAGCAGTGAGAGGCAGATCACCGGGGAGCTGTTTTTT
.	TRBD1	TRBV27	TRBJ1-6	CASSAWTGGDSPLHF	TGTGCCAGCAGTGCCTGGACAGGGGGGGATTCACCCCTCCACTTT
.	TRBD1	TRBV7-6	TRBJ2-1	CASSLVFGTGNSPNEQFF	TGTGCCAGCAGCTTAGTTTTTGGGACAGGAAATTCCCCCAATGAGCAGTTCTTC